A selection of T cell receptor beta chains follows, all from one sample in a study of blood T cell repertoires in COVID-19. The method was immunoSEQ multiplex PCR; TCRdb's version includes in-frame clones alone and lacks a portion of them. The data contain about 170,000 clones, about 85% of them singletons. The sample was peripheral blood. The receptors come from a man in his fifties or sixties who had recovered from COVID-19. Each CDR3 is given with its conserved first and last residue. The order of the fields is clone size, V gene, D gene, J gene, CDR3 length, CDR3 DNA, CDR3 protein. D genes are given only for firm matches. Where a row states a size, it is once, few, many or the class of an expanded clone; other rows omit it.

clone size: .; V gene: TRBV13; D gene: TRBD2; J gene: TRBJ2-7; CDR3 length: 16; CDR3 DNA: TGTGCCAGCAGCTTGACATTAGCGGGGGTGAACTACGAGCAGTACTTC; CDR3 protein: CASSLTLAGVNYEQYF
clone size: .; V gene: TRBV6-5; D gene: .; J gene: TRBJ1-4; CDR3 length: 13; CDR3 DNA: TGTGCCAGCAGTTACACGGGGGGGGGAAAACTGTTTTTT; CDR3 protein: CASSYTGGGKLFF
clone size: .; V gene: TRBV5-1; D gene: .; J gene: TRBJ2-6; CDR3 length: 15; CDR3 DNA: TGCGCCAGCAGCCGGACAGAGTCTGGGGCCAACGTCCTGACTTTC; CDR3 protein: CASSRTESGANVLTF
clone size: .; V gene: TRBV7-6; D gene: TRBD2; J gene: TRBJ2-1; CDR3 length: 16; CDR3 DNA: TGTGCCAGCAGCTTAGCAGGCGGGGGGTCCTACAATGAGCAGTTCTTC; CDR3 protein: CASSLAGGGSYNEQFF
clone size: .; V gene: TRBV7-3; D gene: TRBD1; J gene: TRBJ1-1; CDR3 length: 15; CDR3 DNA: TGTGCCAGCAGCTTAAAGGGGACAGAGAACACTGAAGCTTTCTTT; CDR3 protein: CASSLKGTENTEAFF
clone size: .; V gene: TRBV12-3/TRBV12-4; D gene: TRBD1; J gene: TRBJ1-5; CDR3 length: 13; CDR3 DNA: TGTGCCAGCAGTTTGACAGGGAATCAGCCCCAGCATTTT; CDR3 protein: CASSLTGNQPQHF
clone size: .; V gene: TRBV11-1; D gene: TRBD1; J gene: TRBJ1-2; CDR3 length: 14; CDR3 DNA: TGTGCCAGCAGCCAGGGACAGGGAAACTATGGCTACACCTTC; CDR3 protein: CASSQGQGNYGYTF
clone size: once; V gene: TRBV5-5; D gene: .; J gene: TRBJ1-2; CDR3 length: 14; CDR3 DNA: TGTGCCAGCAGCCCTACAGGGTCGGGCTATGGCTACACCTTC; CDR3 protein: CASSPTGSGYGYTF
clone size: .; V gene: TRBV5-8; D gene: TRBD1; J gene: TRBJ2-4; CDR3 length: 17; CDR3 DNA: TGTGCCAGCAGCCACCCCAGGGGGCGAGTGGCCAAAAACATTCAGTACTTC; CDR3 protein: CASSHPRGRVAKNIQYF
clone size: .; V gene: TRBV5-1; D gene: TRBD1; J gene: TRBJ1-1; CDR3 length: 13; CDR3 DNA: TGCGCCAGCAGCGGAAGGACAGGGGATGAAGCTTTCTTT; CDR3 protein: CASSGRTGDEAFF
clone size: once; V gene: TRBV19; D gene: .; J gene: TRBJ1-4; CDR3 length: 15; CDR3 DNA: TGTGCCAGTAGTTCCGCCCGACAGCTTAATGAAAAACTGTTTTTT; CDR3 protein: CASSSARQLNEKLFF
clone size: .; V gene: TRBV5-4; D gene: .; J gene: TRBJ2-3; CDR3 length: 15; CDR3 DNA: TGTGCCAGCAGCTTGGAGGGGCCCATCACAGATACGCAGTATTTT; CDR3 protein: CASSLEGPITDTQYF
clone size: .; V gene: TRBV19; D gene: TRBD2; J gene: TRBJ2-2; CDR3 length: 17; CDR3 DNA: TGTGCCAGTAGTCCCCTAGCGGGGGGCACGAACACCGGGGAGCTGTTTTTT; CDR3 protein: CASSPLAGGTNTGELFF
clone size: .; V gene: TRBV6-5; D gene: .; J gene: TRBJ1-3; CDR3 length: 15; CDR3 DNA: TGTGCCAGCAGAGACAGGCCAGACTCTGGAAACACCATATATTTT; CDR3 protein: CASRDRPDSGNTIYF
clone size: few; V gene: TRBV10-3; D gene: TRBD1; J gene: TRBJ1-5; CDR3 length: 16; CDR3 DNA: TGTGCCATCAGTCAACAGGGGGGTTTGAACAATCAGCCCCAGCATTTT; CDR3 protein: CAISQQGGLNNQPQHF
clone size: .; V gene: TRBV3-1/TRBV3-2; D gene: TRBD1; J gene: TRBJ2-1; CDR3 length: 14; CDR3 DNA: TGTGCCAGCAGCCCGACAGGGGGCGCCTGGGAGCAGTTCTTC; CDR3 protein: CASSPTGGAWEQFF
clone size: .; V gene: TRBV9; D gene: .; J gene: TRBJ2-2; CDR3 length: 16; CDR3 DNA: TGTGCCAGCAGCGTAGGAGTGGTTACGAACACCGGGGAGCTGTTTTTT; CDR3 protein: CASSVGVVTNTGELFF
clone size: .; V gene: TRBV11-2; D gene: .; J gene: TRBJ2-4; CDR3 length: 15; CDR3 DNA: TGTGCCAGCAGCTCAGGCGGGGGCGAGGAGGACATTCAGTACTTC; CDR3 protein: CASSSGGGEEDIQYF
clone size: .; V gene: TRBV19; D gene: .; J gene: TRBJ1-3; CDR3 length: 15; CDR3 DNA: TGTGCCAGTAGTCTACAGGTTAGGGGAGGAAACACCATATATTTT; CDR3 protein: CASSLQVRGGNTIYF
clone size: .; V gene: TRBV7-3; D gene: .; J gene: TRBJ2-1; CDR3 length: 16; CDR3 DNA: TGTGCCAGCAGCTTAAAAGTGAGGCGGGACGGCAATGAGCAGTTCTTC; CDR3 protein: CASSLKVRRDGNEQFF
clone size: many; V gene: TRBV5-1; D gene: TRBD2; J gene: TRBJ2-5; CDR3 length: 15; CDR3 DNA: TGCGCCAGCAGCCAGCGGGGGGGTCACCAAGAGACCCAGTACTTC; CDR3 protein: CASSQRGGHQETQYF
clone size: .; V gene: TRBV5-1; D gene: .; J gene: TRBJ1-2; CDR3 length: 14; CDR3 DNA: TGCGCCAGCAGCTATCCGAGGGAGGGAGGTGGCTACACCTTC; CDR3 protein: CASSYPREGGGYTF
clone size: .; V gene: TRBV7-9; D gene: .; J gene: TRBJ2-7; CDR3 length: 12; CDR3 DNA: TGTGCCAGCAGCTCCACAGGGTTCGAGCAGTACTTC; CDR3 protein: CASSSTGFEQYF
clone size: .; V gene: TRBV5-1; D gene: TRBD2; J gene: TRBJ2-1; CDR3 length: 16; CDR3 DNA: TGCGCCAGCAGCTTGGATGCGGGGGGAGTTTTGGATGAGCAGTTCTTC; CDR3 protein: CASSLDAGGVLDEQFF
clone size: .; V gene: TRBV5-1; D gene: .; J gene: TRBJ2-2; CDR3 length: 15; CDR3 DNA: TGCGCCAGCAGCTTGGCCGGGACATCGACCGGGGAGCTGTTTTTT; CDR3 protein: CASSLAGTSTGELFF
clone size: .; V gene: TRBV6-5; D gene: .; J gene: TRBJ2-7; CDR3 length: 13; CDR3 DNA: TGTGCCAGCAGTCGAGGGGGTTTCACCGAGCAGTACTTC; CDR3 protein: CASSRGGFTEQYF
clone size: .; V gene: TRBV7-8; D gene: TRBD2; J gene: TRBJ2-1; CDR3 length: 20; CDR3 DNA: TGTGCCAGCAGCCCCCTTTCGTCTAGCGGGGGGGCGGGCTCCTACAATGAGCAGTTCTTC; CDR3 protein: CASSPLSSSGGAGSYNEQFF
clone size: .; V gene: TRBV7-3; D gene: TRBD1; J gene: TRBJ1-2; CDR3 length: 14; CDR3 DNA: TGTGCCAGCAGCCGAACAGGGGGCCTATATGGCTACACCTTC; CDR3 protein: CASSRTGGLYGYTF
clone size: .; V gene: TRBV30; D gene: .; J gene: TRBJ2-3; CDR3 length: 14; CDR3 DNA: TGTGCCTGGGGCTTCTGGGGGCGGACAGATACGCAGTATTTT; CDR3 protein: CAWGFWGRTDTQYF
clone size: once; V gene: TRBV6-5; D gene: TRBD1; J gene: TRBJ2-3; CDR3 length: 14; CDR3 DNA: TGTGCCAGCAGCCGAGGACAGGGTACAGATACGCAGTATTTT; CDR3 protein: CASSRGQGTDTQYF
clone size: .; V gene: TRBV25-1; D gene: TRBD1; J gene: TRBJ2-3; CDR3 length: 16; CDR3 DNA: TGTGCCAGCAGTGACATATGGGACAGGGGAACAGATACGCAGTATTTT; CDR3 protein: CASSDIWDRGTDTQYF
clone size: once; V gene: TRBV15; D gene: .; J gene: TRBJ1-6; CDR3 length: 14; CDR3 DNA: TGTGCCACCAGCAGAGACAGGGATAATTCACCCCTCCACTTT; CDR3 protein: CATSRDRDNSPLHF
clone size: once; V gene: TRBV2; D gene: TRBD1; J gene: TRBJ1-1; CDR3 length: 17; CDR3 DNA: TGTGCCAGCAGTGATGACCTCCGGGACAGACTGAACACTGAAGCTTTCTTT; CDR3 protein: CASSDDLRDRLNTEAFF
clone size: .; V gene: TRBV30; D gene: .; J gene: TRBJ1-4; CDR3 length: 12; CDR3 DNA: TGTGCCTGGGCCGGACTTAATGAAAAACTGTTTTTT; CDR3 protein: CAWAGLNEKLFF
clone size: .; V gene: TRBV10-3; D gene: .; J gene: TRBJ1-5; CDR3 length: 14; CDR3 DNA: TGTGCTACTAACAGGGATACTAACAATCAGCCCCAGCATTTT; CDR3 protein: CATNRDTNNQPQHF
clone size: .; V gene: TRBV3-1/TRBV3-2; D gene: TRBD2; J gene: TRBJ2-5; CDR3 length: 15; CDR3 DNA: TGTGCCAGCAGCAATAGCGGGGCTACTCAAGAGACCCAGTACTTC; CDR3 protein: CASSNSGATQETQYF
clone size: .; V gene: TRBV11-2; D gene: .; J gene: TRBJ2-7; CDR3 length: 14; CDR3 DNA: TGTGCCAGCAGCCCGAGCATTTCCGGGTACGAGCAGTACTTC; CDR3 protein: CASSPSISGYEQYF
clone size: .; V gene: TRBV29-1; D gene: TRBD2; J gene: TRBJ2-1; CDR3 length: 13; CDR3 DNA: TGCAGCATCTACATCAGCGGGGGGGGTGAGCAGTTCTTC; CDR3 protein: CSIYISGGGEQFF
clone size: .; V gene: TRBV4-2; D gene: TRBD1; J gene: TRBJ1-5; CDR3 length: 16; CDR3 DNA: TGTGCCAGCAGCCCTGAAGGACAGGTTGTCTATCAGCCCCAGCATTTT; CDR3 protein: CASSPEGQVVYQPQHF
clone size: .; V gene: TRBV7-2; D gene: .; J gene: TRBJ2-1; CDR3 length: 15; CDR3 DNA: TGTGCCAGCAGCGCCTCGGGGTTCGATGGCGGTGAGCAGTTCTTC; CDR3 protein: CASSASGFDGGEQFF
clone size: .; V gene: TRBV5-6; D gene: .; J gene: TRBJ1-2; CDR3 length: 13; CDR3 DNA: TGTGCCAGCAGCGTCCAAACAGGATATGGCTACACCTTC; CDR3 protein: CASSVQTGYGYTF
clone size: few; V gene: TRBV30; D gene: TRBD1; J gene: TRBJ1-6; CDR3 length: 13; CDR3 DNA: TGTGCCTGGAGTCCAGGGGGTAATTCACCCCTCCACTTT; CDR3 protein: CAWSPGGNSPLHF
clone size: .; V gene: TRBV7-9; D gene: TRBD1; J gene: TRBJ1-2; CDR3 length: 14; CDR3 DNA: TGTGCCAGCAGCCGGGGACAGGGGAACTATGGCTACACCTTC; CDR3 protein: CASSRGQGNYGYTF
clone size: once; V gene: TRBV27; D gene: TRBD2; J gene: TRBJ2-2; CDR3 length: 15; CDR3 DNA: TGTGCCAGCAGTCCTGGCGGGAGGAACACCGGGGAGCTGTTTTTT; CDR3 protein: CASSPGGRNTGELFF
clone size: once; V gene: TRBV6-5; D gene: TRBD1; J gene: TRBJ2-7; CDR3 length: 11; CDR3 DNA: TGTGCCAGCAGCTTAGACAGGGTTCTGTACTTC; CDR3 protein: CASSLDRVLYF
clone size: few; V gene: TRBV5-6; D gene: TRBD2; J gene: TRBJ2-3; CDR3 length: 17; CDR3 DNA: TGTGCCAGCAGCTCCCCTGGTGAGCGGGGAGGACCAGATACGCAGTATTTT; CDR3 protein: CASSSPGERGGPDTQYF